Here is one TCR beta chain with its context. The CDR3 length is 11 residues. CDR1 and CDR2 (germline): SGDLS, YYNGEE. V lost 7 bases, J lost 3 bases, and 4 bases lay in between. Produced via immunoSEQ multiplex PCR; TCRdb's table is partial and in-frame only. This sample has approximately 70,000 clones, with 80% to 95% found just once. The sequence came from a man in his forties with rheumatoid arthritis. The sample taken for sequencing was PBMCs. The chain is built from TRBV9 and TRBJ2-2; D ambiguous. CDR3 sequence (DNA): TGTGCCAGCGGAGACACCGGGGAGCTGTTTTTT. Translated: CASGDTGELFF.